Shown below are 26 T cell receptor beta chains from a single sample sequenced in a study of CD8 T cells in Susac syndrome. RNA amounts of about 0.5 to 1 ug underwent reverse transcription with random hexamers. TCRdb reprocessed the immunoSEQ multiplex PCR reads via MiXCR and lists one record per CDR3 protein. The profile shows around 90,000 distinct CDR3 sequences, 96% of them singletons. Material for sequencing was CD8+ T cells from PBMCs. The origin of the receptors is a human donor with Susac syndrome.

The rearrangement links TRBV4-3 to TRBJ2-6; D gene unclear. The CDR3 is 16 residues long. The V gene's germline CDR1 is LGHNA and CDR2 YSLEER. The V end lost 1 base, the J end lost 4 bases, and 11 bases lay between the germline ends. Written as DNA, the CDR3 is TGCGCCAGCAGCCAAGTACAACGGCCCGGGGCCAACGTCCTGACTTTC. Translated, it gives CASSQVQRPGANVLTF.

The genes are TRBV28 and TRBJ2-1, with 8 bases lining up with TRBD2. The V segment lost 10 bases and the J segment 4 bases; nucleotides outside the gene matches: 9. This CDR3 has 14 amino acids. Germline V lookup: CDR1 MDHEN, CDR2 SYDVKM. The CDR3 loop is CATSPSGLYNEQFF. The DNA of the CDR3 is TGTGCCACCTCACCTAGCGGGCTATACAATGAGCAGTTCTTC.

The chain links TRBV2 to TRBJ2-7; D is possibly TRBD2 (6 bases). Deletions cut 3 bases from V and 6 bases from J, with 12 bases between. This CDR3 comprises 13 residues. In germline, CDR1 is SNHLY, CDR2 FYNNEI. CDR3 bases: TGTGCCAGCAGTGACACGGAGGGAGGCGAGCAGTACTTC. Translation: CASSDTEGGEQYF.

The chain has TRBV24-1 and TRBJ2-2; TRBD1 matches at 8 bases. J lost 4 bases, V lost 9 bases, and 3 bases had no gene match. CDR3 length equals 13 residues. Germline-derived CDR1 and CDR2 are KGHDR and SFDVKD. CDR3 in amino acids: CATRQGITGELFF. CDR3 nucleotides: TGTGCCACCCGACAGGGGATCACCGGGGAGCTGTTTTTT.

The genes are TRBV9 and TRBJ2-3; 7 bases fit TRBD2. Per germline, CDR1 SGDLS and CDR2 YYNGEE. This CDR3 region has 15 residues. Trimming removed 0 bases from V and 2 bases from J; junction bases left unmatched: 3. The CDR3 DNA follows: TGTGCCAGCAGCGTAGAAGCGGGGCCCACAGATACGCAGTATTTT. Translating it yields CASSVEAGPTDTQYF.

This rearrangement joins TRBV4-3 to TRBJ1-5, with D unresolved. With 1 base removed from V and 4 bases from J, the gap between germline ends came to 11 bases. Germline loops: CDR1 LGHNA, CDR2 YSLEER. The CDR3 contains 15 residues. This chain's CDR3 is CASSQGSAGNQPQHF. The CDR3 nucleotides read TGCGCCAGCAGCCAAGGCTCTGCGGGGAATCAGCCCCAGCATTTT.

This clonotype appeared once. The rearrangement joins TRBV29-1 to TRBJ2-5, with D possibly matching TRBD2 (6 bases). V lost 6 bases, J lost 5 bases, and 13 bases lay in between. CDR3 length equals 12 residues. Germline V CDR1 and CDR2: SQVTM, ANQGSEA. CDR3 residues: CSVAGLGETQYF. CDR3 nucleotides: TGCAGCGTGGCGGGACTCGGGGAGACCCAGTACTTC.

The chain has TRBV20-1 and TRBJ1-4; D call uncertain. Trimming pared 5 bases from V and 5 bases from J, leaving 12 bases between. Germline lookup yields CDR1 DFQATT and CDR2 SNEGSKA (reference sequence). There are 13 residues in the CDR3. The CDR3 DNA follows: TGCAGTGCTGTTAGTGCGGAGAATGAAAAACTGTTTTTT. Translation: CSAVSAENEKLFF.

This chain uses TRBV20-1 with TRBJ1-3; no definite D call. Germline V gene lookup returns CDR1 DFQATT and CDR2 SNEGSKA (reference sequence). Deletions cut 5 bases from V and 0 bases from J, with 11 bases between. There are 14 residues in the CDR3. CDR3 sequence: CSASDGSSGNTIYF. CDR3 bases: TGCAGTGCTTCGGACGGATCCTCTGGAAACACCATATATTTT.

CDR3 bases: TGTGCCAGCAGGAAAGGAGCGGGGGGGCGGGCAGATACGCAGTATTTT. It yields the protein CASRKGAGGRADTQYF. This chain connects TRBV12-3 or TRBV12-4 to TRBJ2-3; 10 nucleotides agree with TRBD2. The CDR3 totals 16 residues. V was clipped by 6 bases and J by 4 bases; unmatched bases: 10.

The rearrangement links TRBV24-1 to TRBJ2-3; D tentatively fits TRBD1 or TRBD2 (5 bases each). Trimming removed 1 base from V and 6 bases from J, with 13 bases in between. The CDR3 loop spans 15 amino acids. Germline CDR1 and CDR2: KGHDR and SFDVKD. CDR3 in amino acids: CATSDFWDQRDTQYF. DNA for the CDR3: TGTGCCACCAGTGATTTCTGGGACCAGCGGGATACGCAGTATTTT.

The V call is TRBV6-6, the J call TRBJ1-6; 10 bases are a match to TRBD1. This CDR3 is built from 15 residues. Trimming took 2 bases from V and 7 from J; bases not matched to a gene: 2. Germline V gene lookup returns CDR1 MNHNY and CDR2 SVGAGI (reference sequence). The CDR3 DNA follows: TGTGCCAGCAGTTACCGGGGACAGGGGAATTCACCCCTCCACTTT. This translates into CASSYRGQGNSPLHF.

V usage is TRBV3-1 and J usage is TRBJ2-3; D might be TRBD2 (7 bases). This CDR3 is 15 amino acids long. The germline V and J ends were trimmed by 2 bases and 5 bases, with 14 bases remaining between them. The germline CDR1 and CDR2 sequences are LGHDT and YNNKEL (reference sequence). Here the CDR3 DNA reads TGTGCCAGCAGCCAACGGGGGGCCGCACAAGATACGCAGTATTTT. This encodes CASSQRGAAQDTQYF.

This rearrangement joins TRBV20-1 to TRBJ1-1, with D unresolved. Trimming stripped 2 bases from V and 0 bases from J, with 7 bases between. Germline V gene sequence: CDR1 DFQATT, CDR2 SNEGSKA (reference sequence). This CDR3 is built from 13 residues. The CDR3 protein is CSARWIMNTEAFF. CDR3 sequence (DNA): TGCAGTGCTAGATGGATAATGAACACTGAAGCTTTCTTT.

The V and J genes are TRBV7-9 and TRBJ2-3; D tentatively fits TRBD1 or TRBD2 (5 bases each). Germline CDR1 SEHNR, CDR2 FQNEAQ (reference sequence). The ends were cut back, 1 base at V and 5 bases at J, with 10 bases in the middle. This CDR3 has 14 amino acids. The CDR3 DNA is TGTGCCAGCAGCTTAGAACGGGGCGGAGATACGCAGTATTTT. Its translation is CASSLERGGDTQYF.

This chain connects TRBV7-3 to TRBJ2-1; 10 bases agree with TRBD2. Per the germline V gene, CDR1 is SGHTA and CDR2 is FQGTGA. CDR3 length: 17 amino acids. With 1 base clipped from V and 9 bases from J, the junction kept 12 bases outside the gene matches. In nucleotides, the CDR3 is TGTGCCAGCAGCTTAAACCAGCGGGGGGGCGGTTTGGGTGAGCAGTTCTTC. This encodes CASSLNQRGGGLGEQFF.

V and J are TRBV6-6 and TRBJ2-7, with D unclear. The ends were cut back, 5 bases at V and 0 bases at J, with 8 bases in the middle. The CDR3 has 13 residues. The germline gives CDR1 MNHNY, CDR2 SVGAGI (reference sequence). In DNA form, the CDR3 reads TGTGCCAGCAGTCCGACCTACTCCTACGAGCAGTACTTC. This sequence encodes CASSPTYSYEQYF.

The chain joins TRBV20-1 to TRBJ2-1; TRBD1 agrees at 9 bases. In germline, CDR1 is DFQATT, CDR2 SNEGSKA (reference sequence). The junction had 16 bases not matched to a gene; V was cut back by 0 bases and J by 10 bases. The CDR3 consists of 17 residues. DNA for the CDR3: TGCAGTGCTAGAGATTTAGCCCGGGACAGGGATGACGGGGAGCAGTTCTTC. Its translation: CSARDLARDRDDGEQFF.

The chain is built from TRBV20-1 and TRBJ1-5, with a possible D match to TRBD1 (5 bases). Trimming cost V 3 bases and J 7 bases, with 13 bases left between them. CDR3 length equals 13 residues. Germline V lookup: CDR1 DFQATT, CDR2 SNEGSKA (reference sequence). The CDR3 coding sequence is TGCAGTGCTAGTTCGGGGGGGTGGCAGCCCCAGCATTTT. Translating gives CSASSGGWQPQHF.

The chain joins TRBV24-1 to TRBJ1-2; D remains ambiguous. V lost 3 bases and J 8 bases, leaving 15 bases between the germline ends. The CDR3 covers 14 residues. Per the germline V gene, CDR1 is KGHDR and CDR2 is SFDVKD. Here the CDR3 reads CATSDLGSRGGYTF. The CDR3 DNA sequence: TGTGCCACCAGTGATCTTGGGTCCAGAGGAGGCTACACCTTC.

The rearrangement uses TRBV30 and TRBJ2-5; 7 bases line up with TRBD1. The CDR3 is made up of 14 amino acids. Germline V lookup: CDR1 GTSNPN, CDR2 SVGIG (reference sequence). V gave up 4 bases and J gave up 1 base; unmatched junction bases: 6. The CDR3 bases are TGTGCCTGGACAGGGGGTCTTGTCCAAGAGACCCAGTACTTC. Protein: CAWTGGLVQETQYF.

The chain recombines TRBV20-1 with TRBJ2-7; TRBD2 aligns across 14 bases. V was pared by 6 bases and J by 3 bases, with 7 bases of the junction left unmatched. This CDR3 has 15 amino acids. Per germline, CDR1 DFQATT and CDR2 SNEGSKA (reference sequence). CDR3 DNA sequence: TGCAGTGCATCGACTAGCGGGGGGGCGGACTACGAGCAGTACTTC. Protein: CSASTSGGADYEQYF.

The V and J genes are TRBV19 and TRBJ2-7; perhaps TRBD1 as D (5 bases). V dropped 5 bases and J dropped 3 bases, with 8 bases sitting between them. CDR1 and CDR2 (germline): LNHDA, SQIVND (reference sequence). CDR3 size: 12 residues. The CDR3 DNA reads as TGTGCCAGTAGTGAACAGGACTACGAGCAGTACTTC. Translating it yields CASSEQDYEQYF.

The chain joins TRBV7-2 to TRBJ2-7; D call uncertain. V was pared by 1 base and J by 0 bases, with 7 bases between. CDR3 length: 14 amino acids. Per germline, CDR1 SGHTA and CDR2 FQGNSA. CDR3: CASSLGQSSYEQYF. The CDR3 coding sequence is TGTGCCAGCAGCTTAGGGCAGAGCTCCTACGAGCAGTACTTC.

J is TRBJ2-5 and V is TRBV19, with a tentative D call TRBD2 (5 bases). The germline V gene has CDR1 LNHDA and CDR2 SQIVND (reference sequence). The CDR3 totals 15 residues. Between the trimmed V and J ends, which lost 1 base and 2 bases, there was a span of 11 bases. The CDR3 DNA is TGTGCCAGTAGTATAGTCGGCGGGCAGCAAGAGACCCAGTACTTC. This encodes CASSIVGGQQETQYF. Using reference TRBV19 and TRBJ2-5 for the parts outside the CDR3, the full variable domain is DGGITQSPKYLFRKEGQNVTLSCEQNLNHDAMYWYRQDPGQGLRLIYYSQIVNDFQKGDIAEGYSVSREKKESFPLTVTSAQKNPTAFYLCASSIVGGQQETQYFGPGTRLLVL.

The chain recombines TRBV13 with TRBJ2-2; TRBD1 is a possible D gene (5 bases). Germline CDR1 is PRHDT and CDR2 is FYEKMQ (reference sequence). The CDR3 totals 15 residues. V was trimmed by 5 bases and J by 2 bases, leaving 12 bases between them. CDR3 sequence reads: CASSATGGNTGELFF. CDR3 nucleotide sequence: TGTGCCAGCAGCGCAACAGGTGGTAACACCGGGGAGCTGTTTTTT.